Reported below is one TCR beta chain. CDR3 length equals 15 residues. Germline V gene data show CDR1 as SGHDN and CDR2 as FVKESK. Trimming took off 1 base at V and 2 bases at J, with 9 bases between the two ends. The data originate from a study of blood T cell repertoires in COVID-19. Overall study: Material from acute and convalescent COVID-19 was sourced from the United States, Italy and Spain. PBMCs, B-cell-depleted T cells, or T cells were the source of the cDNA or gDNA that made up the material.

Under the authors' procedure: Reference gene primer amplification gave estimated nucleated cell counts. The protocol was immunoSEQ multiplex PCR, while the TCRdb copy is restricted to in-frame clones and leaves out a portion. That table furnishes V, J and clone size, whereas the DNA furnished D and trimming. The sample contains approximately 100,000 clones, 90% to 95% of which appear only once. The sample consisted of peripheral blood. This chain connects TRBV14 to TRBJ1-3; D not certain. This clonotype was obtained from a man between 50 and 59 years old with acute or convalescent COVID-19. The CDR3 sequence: CASSQGRWAGNTIYF. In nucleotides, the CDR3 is TGTGCCAGCAGCCAAGGCAGGTGGGCTGGAAACACCATATATTTT.